The 22 T cell receptor beta chains below were found in one sample sequenced in a study of blood T cell repertoires in COVID-19. Measured with immunoSEQ multiplex PCR; TCRdb has only the in-frame clones, and not every one. The table lists 50,000 to 85,000 clones, approximately 80% of them singletons. What was sequenced was peripheral blood. The origin of the receptors is a man in his 60s with acute or convalescent COVID-19.

The V and J genes are TRBV30 and TRBJ1-1; unclear D gene. The ends were cut back, 3 bases at V and 5 bases at J, with 16 bases in the middle. The CDR3 consists of 14 residues. Germline CDR1 is GTSNPN and CDR2 is SVGIG (reference sequence). The CDR3 protein is CAWREEGLSTEAFF. For the CDR3, the DNA is TGTGCCTGGAGGGAAGAGGGTCTGAGTACTGAAGCTTTCTTT. Full variable domain (missing parts from reference TRBV30 and TRBJ1-1): SQTIHQWPATLVQPVGSPLSLECTVEGTSNPNLYWYRQAAGRGLQLLFYSVGIGQISSEVPQNLSASRPQDRQFILSSKKLLLSDSGFYLCAWREEGLSTEAFFGQGTRLTVV.

The chain combines TRBV2 with TRBJ1-5, with D possibly TRBD1 on 5 matching bases. Trimming took 5 bases from V and 4 from J, leaving 15 bases between them. CDR3 size: 15 residues. Per germline, CDR1 SNHLY and CDR2 FYNNEI. CDR3 amino acids: CASSRDHGGNQPQHF. CDR3 DNA: TGTGCCAGCAGTCGGGATCACGGGGGGAATCAGCCCCAGCATTTT. The entire variable domain, with the rest obtained from reference TRBV2 and TRBJ1-5, is as follows: EPEVTQTPSHQVTQMGQEVILRCVPISNHLYFYWYRQILGQKVEFLVSFYNNEISEKSEIFDDQFSVERPDGSNFTLKIRSTKLEDSAMYFCASSRDHGGNQPQHFGDGTRLSIL.

This chain connects TRBV5-4 to TRBJ2-6, with D tentatively TRBD2 (6 bases). Between the trimmed V and J ends, which lost 6 bases and 0 bases, there was a span of 19 bases. This CDR3 is 18 amino acids long. From germline, CDR1 is SGHNT and CDR2 YYREEE (reference sequence). This CDR3 is CASILGPAGSSGANVLTF. CDR3 DNA sequence: TGTGCCAGCATCCTGGGACCCGCCGGGAGCTCTGGGGCCAACGTCCTGACTTTC. The full variable domain, rest sourced from reference TRBV5-4 and TRBJ2-6, is ETGVTQSPTHLIKTRGQQVTLRCSSQSGHNTVSWYQQALGQGPQFIFQYYREEENGRGNFPPRFSGLQFPNYSSELNVNALELDDSALYLCASILGPAGSSGANVLTFGAGSRLTVL.

The V gene is TRBV9, the J gene TRBJ1-3; D unclear. Germline values: CDR1 SGDLS, CDR2 YYNGEE. The V end lost 4 bases, the J end lost 0 bases, and 14 bases lay between the germline ends. The CDR3 has 16 residues. The CDR3 nucleotides are TGTGCCAGCAGCCCCCGCGGGGAAAGCTCTGGAAACACCATATATTTT. It yields the protein CASSPRGESSGNTIYF.

This rearrangement joins TRBV6-5 to TRBJ2-1; D may be TRBD2 (6 bases). V lost 7 bases to trimming and J lost 8 bases, with 12 bases between them. CDR1 and CDR2 from the germline V gene are MNHEY and SVGAGI. This CDR3 has 12 residues. DNA of the CDR3: TGTGCCAGCACTTCCGGGAGAGATGAGCAGTTCTTC. This sequence encodes CASTSGRDEQFF.

The chain employs TRBV5-4 and TRBJ2-4; no definite D call. There are 14 residues in the CDR3. CDR1 SGHNT and CDR2 YYREEE come from the germline V gene (reference sequence). V was cut by 4 bases and J by 0 bases, with 8 bases left in between. The DNA for the CDR3 is TGTGCCAGCAGCCCCCCAGGAGCCAAAAACATTCAGTACTTC. Amino acid sequence: CASSPPGAKNIQYF.

CDR3 sequence (DNA): TGCGCCAGCAGCCCGCTCCGGAGGACAGGGACCTCAGAGGGGGGCGAGCAGTACTTC. Amino acids: CASSPLRRTGTSEGGEQYF. J is TRBJ2-7 and V is TRBV10-1; 8 nucleotides match TRBD1. Germline V lookup: CDR1 WNHNN, CDR2 SYGVQD (reference sequence). This CDR3 contains 19 residues. J lost 6 bases, V lost 6 bases, and 25 bases had no gene match.

The chain has TRBV18 and TRBJ2-6; D possibly corresponds to TRBD1 (6 bases). The CDR3 contains 15 residues. Germline V gene data show CDR1 as KGHSH and CDR2 as LQKENI. Trimming took 5 bases from V and 5 from J, leaving 13 bases between them. CDR3 residues: CASSTDSPRANVLTF. The CDR3 region has the DNA TGTGCCAGCTCAACGGACAGTCCTAGGGCCAACGTCCTGACTTTC.

This clone was observed many times. This rearrangement joins TRBV4-1 to TRBJ2-1; no clear D. Looked up from germline, CDR1 is MGHRA and CDR2 is YSYEKL. The V end was cut by 1 base, the J end by 5 bases, with 18 bases between. The CDR3 spans 17 residues. In DNA, the CDR3 is TGCGCCAGCAGCCAAGTGTCTGGCGGTGTTATGGACAATGAGCAGTTCTTC. It yields the protein CASSQVSGGVMDNEQFF.

The chain couples TRBV10-2 to TRBJ1-1; 7 nucleotides line up with TRBD1. Germline loops: CDR1 WSHSY, CDR2 SAAADI. The J segment lost 1 base and the V segment lost 4 bases, leaving 3 bases of the junction unmatched. The CDR3 length is 14 residues. This CDR3 is CASSGQGTNTEAFF. In DNA, the CDR3 is TGCGCCAGCAGTGGACAGGGCACGAACACTGAAGCTTTCTTT.

CDR3: CASSPRRGNTGELFF. The CDR3 nucleotides read TGTGCCAGTAGTCCTAGGAGGGGTAACACCGGGGAGCTGTTTTTT. The chain is built from TRBV19 and TRBJ2-2, with a weak D call TRBD2 (6 bases). The V gene's germline CDR1 is LNHDA and CDR2 SQIVND (reference sequence). V was trimmed by 5 bases and J by 2 bases, leaving 12 bases between them. The CDR3 runs to 15 residues. Looking up the rest from reference TRBV19 and TRBJ2-2 gives the full variable domain: DGGITQSPKYLFRKEGQNVTLSCEQNLNHDAMYWYRQDPGQGLRLIYYSQIVNDFQKGDIAEGYSVSREKKESFPLTVTSAQKNPTAFYLCASSPRRGNTGELFFGEGSRLTVL.

This rearrangement joins TRBV19 to TRBJ2-3; D is perhaps TRBD2 (7 bases). V was shortened by 9 bases and J by 3 bases, with 16 bases between the two germline ends. This CDR3 has 14 residues. Germline V gives CDR1 LNHDA, CDR2 SQIVND (reference sequence). The CDR3 nucleotides read TGTGCCAGCCGGGGGCGGGGGAGAACAGATACGCAGTATTTT. This sequence encodes CASRGRGRTDTQYF.

The chain carries TRBV11-2 and TRBJ2-7, with D perhaps TRBD1 (5 bases). The V gene lost 1 base and the J gene lost 3 bases, with 10 bases spanning the gap. This CDR3 is built from 14 residues. CDR1 and CDR2 from the germline V gene are SGHAT and FQNNGV. The CDR3 coding sequence is TGTGCCAGCAGCTTAGGGGGCCGGATCTACGAGCAGTACGTC. As protein: CASSLGGRIYEQYV.

This clone has only one observation. CDR3 residues: CASSHSGSYEQYF. In DNA form, the CDR3 reads TGTGCCAGCAGCCATTCAGGCTCCTACGAGCAGTACTTC. The chain is built from TRBV3-1 (or the pseudogene TRBV3-2) and TRBJ2-7, with unresolved D. Germline V gives CDR1 LGHDT, CDR2 YNNKEL (reference sequence). Trimming shortened V by 3 bases and J by 0 bases, and 6 bases separated the two germline ends. The CDR3 spans 13 residues.

V gene TRBV2 combines with J gene TRBJ1-6, with a weak D call TRBD1 (6 bases). The CDR3 has 14 amino acids. The germline CDR1 and CDR2 sequences are SNHLY and FYNNEI. V lost 7 bases, J lost 6 bases, and 13 bases lay in between. Here the CDR3 reads CASKFQGTNSPLHF. The CDR3 nucleotides are TGTGCCAGCAAATTCCAGGGGACTAATTCACCCCTCCACTTT.

The chain has TRBV18 and TRBJ1-4, with unresolved D. This CDR3 has 14 amino acids. The V gene's germline CDR1 is KGHSH and CDR2 LQKENI. V was cut by 2 bases and J by 6 bases, with 10 bases left in between. Here the CDR3 reads CASSPLSQDEKLFF. The CDR3 DNA reads as TGTGCCAGCTCACCATTGAGTCAAGATGAAAAACTGTTTTTT.

This clone came up a few times. V gene TRBV19 combines with J gene TRBJ1-5, with a possible D match to TRBD1 (6 bases). The CDR3 extends over 13 amino acids. Trimming left V 5 bases short and J 9 bases short, with 14 bases between. Germline CDR1 and CDR2: LNHDA and SQIVND (reference sequence). The CDR3 reads CASSDRLGWPQHF. The CDR3 DNA is TGTGCCAGTAGTGACAGGCTTGGGTGGCCCCAGCATTTT. Looking up the rest from reference TRBV19 and TRBJ1-5 gives the full variable domain: DGGITQSPKYLFRKEGQNVTLSCEQNLNHDAMYWYRQDPGQGLRLIYYSQIVNDFQKGDIAEGYSVSREKKESFPLTVTSAQKNPTAFYLCASSDRLGWPQHFGDGTRLSIL.

The V call is TRBV9, the J call TRBJ1-4, with 7 bases that match TRBD1. The V gene end was trimmed by 3 bases and the J gene end by 7 bases; junction bases not matched to a gene: 6. The CDR3 is made up of 14 amino acids. Per germline, CDR1 SGDLS and CDR2 YYNGEE. The CDR3 spells CASSARGVAEKLFF. The CDR3 DNA follows: TGTGCCAGCAGCGCCAGGGGGGTCGCTGAAAAACTGTTTTTT.

This sequence joins TRBV5-4 and TRBJ2-2; no reliable D call. Germline CDR1 is SGHNT and CDR2 is YYREEE (reference sequence). The CDR3 sequence is 15 residues long. Trimming removed 5 bases at V and 0 bases at J, with 11 bases between. As DNA, the CDR3 is TGTGCCAGCAGTTTCACATTGACGAACACCGGGGAGCTGTTTTTT. Its protein product is CASSFTLTNTGELFF.

V and J are TRBV29-1 and TRBJ1-2, with TRBD1 as a possible D gene (5 bases). V was pared by 4 bases and J by 6 bases, with 9 bases between. This CDR3 contains 11 residues. Germline V CDR1 and CDR2: SQVTM, ANQGSEA. The CDR3 nucleotides read TGCAGCGTTGGTAGGGGTAATGGCTACACCTTC. Translating it yields CSVGRGNGYTF. The whole variable domain, remainder taken from reference TRBV29-1 and TRBJ1-2, is SAVISQKPSRDICQRGTSLTIQCQVDSQVTMMFWYRQQPGQSLTLIATANQGSEATYESGFVIDKFPISRPNLTFSTLTVSNMSPEDSSIYLCSVGRGNGYTFGSGTRLTVV.

This chain uses TRBV10-3 with TRBJ2-7; 16 bases fit TRBD2. Germline V gives CDR1 ENHRY, CDR2 SYGVKD. Trimming cost V 10 bases and J 4 bases; bases outside gene matches: 7. The CDR3 loop spans 15 amino acids. CDR3 loop: CATPGLAGGRYEQYV. In DNA form, the CDR3 reads TGTGCCACTCCGGGACTAGCGGGGGGGCGGTACGAGCAGTACGTC.

Written as DNA, the CDR3 is TGTGCCAGCAGCTCCGGCAGGGGGCAAATCACTGAAGCTTTCTTT. It is translated as CASSSGRGQITEAFF. The V call is TRBV5-4, the J call TRBJ1-1, with 8 nucleotides matching TRBD1. The CDR3 consists of 15 residues. Germline V gene data show CDR1 as SGHNT and CDR2 as YYREEE (reference sequence). The V segment lost 3 bases and the J segment 4 bases; nucleotides outside the gene matches: 8.